This T cell receptor beta chain was obtained from a study of T cells after yellow fever vaccination. Points from the study as a whole: Subsequent to the booster, the majority of primary-vaccination clones reappeared (96% CD4, approximately 90% CD8). Clonotypes shared by both compartments, CD4 and CD8, made up a small share. Sorted repertoires could include abundant contaminating clonotypes from bulk cells.

CDR3 length equals 14 residues. V lost 2 bases, J lost 4 bases, and 1 base stayed unmatched. Per germline, CDR1 SGHVS and CDR2 FQNEAQ. This clonotype was observed many times. As yet, its antigen is unknown. TCRdb re-called the 5' RACE reads with MiXCR, one entry per CDR3 protein. The sample has some 170,000 distinct CDR3 sequences; roughly a tenth are singletons. Specimen: CD8+ T cells sorted from PBMCs, collected 45 days after the yellow fever booster vaccination. The sequence derives from a man younger than 30 who received the YFV17D yellow fever vaccine. This sequence joins TRBV7-8 and TRBJ2-5; 10 bases are shared with TRBD2. CDR3 DNA: TGTGCCAGCAGCTTACCTAGCGGGGGAGAGACCCAGTACTTC. Translating it yields CASSLPSGGETQYF.